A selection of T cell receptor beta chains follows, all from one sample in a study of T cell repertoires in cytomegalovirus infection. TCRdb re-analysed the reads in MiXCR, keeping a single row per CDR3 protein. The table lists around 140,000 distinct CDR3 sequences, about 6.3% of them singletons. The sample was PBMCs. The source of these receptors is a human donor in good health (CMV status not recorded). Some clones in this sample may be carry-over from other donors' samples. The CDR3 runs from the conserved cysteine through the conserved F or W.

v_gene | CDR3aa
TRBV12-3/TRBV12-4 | CASSPSHSSSYNEQFF
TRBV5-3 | CASSGEGGFRQETQYF
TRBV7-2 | CASSRVNHYNSPLHF
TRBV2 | CASRAEGATAIYGYTF
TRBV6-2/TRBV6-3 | CASKPYRSSYEQYF
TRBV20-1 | CSAPTLGSAFF
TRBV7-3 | CASSFSTVSEQFF
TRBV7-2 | CASSRGPNQPQHF
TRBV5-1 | CASSLEHGTEAFF
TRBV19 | CASSPSLGDYGYTF
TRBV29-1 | CSATGLDIQYF
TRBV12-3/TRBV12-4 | CASSLTGRHTEAFF
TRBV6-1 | CASMRTGGSNQPQHF
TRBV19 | CASSTGQDTGELFF
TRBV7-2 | CASSPPPLGTSGGGNGELFF
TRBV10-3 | CAISELGSDSTDTQYF
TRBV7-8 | CASSTPRGAANSPLHF
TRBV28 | CASSAPGQPFNGYTF
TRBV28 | CASSFGGIQETQYF
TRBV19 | CASSIGRLPNQPQHF
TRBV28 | CASSPAGESLGGYTF
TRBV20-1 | CSAGGQHSNQPQHF
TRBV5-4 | CASSPTVMNTEAFF
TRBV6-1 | CASRKQGSDTQYF
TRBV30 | CAWSAGTSGVYQETQYF
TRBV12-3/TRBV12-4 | CASSFSLNTEAFF
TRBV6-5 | CASSYSSQAVYGYTF
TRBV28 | CASRRPNTGAGYEQYF
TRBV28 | CASSSDRENFNSPLHF
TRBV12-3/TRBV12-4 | CASSSGLIKMNEQFF
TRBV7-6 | CASSLAWGEKLFF
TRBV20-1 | CSARDLAGALPSSYNEQFF
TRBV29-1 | CSVRIAGGPADTQYF
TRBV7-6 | CASSLGGAGAQPQHF
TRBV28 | CASSLGGGPYNEQFF
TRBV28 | CASNRQGRGTEAFF
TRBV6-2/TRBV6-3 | CASSTGGNTEAFF
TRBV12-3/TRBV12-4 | CASSLGVLGDPHNEQFF
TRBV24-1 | CATSAPLQSGANVLTF